These T cell receptor beta chains were read from a single sample in a study of tumor T cells in aggressive B-cell lymphoma. Measured with immunoSEQ multiplex PCR; TCRdb has only the in-frame clones, and not every one. The sample contains roughly 700 clones, more than 80% of which appear only once. Sequencing used tumor tissue. These receptors were taken from an adult with diffuse large B cell lymphoma. The CDR3 runs from the conserved cysteine through the conserved F or W. D genes are given only for firm matches. A row's size may be missing; if present it is once, few, many or a size class.

D	length	V	size	J	CDR3	DNA
.	14	TRBV10-1	.	TRBJ2-7	CASRPGTRVYEQYF	TGCGCCAGCAGACCCGGGACACGGGTCTACGAGCAGTACTTC
.	11	TRBV9	.	TRBJ1-2	CASSPGVGYTF	TGTGCCAGCAGCCCGGGGGTTGGCTACACCTTC
TRBD1	14	TRBV6-5	.	TRBJ1-3	CASSFRQGGNTIYF	TGTGCCAGCAGTTTCAGACAGGGGGGAAACACCATATATTTT
TRBD1	13	TRBV10-3	.	TRBJ2-7	CAVSGTGGLEQYF	TGTGCCGTATCCGGGACAGGGGGACTGGAGCAGTACTTC
.	16	TRBV18	.	TRBJ2-2	CASSPGQGSNTGELFF	TGTGCCAGCTCACCAGGGCAGGGGTCCAACACCGGGGAGCTGTTTTTT
TRBD1	15	TRBV6-5	.	TRBJ2-2	CASSSPSGGPGELFF	TGTGCCAGCAGTTCTCCCTCAGGGGGCCCCGGGGAGCTGTTTTTT
TRBD2	16	TRBV28	.	TRBJ2-3	CASSVTSGSGPDTQYF	TGTGCCAGCAGTGTCACTAGCGGGAGTGGCCCAGATACGCAGTATTTT
.	15	TRBV19	once	TRBJ2-4	CASSRYQGIENIQYF	TGTGCCAGTAGTCGATATCAGGGGATCGAAAACATTCAGTACTTC
TRBD1	15	TRBV27	.	TRBJ1-5	CASSLDREGNQPQHF	TGTGCCAGCAGTTTAGACAGGGAGGGCAATCAGCCCCAGCATTTT
.	15	TRBV15	.	TRBJ2-2	CATGGTSVGTGELFF	TGTGCCACTGGCGGGACCTCGGTCGGCACCGGGGAGCTGTTTTTT
TRBD1	14	TRBV10-3	.	TRBJ2-2	CAIGGQGLTGELFF	TGTGCCATCGGGGGACAGGGTCTCACCGGGGAGCTGTTTTTT
TRBD1	14	TRBV5-6	.	TRBJ1-2	CASSWQTGPEGYTF	TGTGCCAGCAGCTGGCAGACAGGGCCTGAGGGCTACACCTTC
.	13	TRBV18	few	TRBJ1-2	CASSDDTLYGYTF	TGTGCCAGCTCAGACGACACCTTATATGGCTACACCTTC
TRBD1	14	TRBV30	.	TRBJ1-2	CAWRAPGQGFGYTF	TGTGCCTGGAGGGCTCCGGGACAGGGTTTCGGCTACACCTTC
.	14	TRBV29-1	.	TRBJ2-1	CSVGGDLRVNEQFF	TGCAGCGTTGGGGGGGATTTGAGGGTTAATGAGCAGTTCTTC
.	14	TRBV7-9	.	TRBJ1-3	CASSLQGAGNTIYF	TGTGCCAGCAGTCTACAGGGAGCTGGAAACACCATATATTTT
TRBD1	16	TRBV5-3	.	TRBJ1-5	CARMGQGGDSNQPQHF	TGTGCCAGAATGGGACAGGGGGGGGATAGCAATCAGCCCCAGCATTTT
TRBD2	15	TRBV19	.	TRBJ2-3	CASKPSGGTTDTQYF	TGTGCCAGTAAACCAAGCGGGGGGACCACAGATACGCAGTATTTT
.	13	TRBV7-3	.	TRBJ2-1	CASSLTVNNEQFF	TGTGCCAGCAGCTTGACTGTCAACAATGAGCAGTTCTTC
TRBD2	13	TRBV2	.	TRBJ2-3	CASNRDYTDTQYF	TGTGCCAGTAACCGGGACTACACAGATACGCAGTATTTT
TRBD1	17	TRBV7-8	once	TRBJ1-1	CASSSTKTGERLTEAFF	TGTGCCAGCAGCTCCACGAAGACAGGGGAAAGGTTGACTGAAGCTTTCTTT
TRBD2	16	TRBV13	.	TRBJ2-3	CASSILGGAISDTQYF	TGTGCCAGCAGCATCCTCGGGGGGGCCATATCAGATACGCAGTATTTT
.	13	TRBV10-1	.	TRBJ2-7	CASSPGQSYEQYF	TGCGCCAGCAGCCCAGGCCAATCCTACGAGCAGTACTTC
TRBD1	16	TRBV6-1	.	TRBJ1-5	CASSVGGTGGYQPQHF	TGTGCCAGCAGTGTAGGTGGGACAGGGGGTTATCAGCCCCAGCATTTT
.	13	TRBV10-1	.	TRBJ2-7	CASSKGQAYEQYF	TGCGCCAGCAGTAAAGGACAAGCCTACGAGCAGTACTTC
TRBD2	15	TRBV5-1	once	TRBJ2-5	CASSLAGGRQETQYF	TGCGCCAGCAGCTTAGCGGGAGGCCGCCAAGAGACCCAGTACTTC
.	16	TRBV7-8	.	TRBJ2-3	CASSLGLSFRTDTQYF	TGTGCCAGCAGCTTAGGTCTTTCTTTTCGGACAGATACGCAGTATTTT
TRBD2	17	TRBV7-9	.	TRBJ2-1	CASSPSPLAGLYNEQFF	TGTGCCAGCAGCCCAAGCCCCCTAGCGGGACTATACAATGAGCAGTTCTTC
TRBD2	11	TRBV10-1	.	TRBJ2-7	CARAGRYEQYF	TGCGCCAGAGCGGGGCGGTACGAGCAGTACTTC
.	16	TRBV14	.	TRBJ2-6	CASSQGGVTGANVLTF	TGTGCCAGCAGCCAAGGAGGCGTCACTGGGGCCAACGTCCTGACTTTC